A selection of T cell receptor beta chains follows, all from one sample in a study of CD8+CD57+ T cells in acquired aplastic anemia. TCRdb ran MiXCR on the reads and lists one entry per CDR3 protein. The sample has 130,000 or so distinct CDR3 sequences, almost 40% seen once; the top ten hold approximately 2.6%. What was sequenced was sorted CD4+, CD8+, or CD8+CD57+ T cells (not recorded which) from PBMCs. These receptors came from a human donor with aplastic anemia. The CDR3 runs from the conserved cysteine through the conserved F or W. The order of the fields is clone size, V gene, J gene, D gene, CDR3 DNA, CDR3 protein. D genes are given only for firm matches. The size entry is marked missing in some rows and otherwise reads once, few, many or a size class.

-	TRBV2	TRBJ1-1	-	TGTGCCAGCATCAAAGGGGGGGGGGCTGAAGCTTTCTTT	CASIKGGGAEAFF
many	TRBV3-1	TRBJ2-7	-	TGTGCCAGCAGCCCAACAGCCGCAGGGTCCTACGAGCAGTACTTC	CASSPTAAGSYEQYF
-	TRBV10-2	TRBJ2-3	-	TGCGCCAGCACCAGGGCGGATACGCAGTGTTTT	CASTRADTQCF
many	TRBV2	TRBJ2-7	TRBD1	TGTGCCAGCAGCTCCGGGACAGGGGACCACGAGCAGTACTTC	CASSSGTGDHEQYF
many	TRBV2	TRBJ2-5	-	TGTGCCAGCAGCCAGGGTATACGCGAGACCCAGTACTTC	CASSQGIRETQYF
few	TRBV11-2	TRBJ2-1	TRBD2	TGTGCCAGCAGACCGCGGGGGGATAAAAGCTCCTACAATGAGCAGTTCTTC	CASRPRGDKSSYNEQFF
-	TRBV24-1	TRBJ2-3	-	TGTGCCACCAACCAACAGGGCTCAGATACGCAGTATTTT	CATNQQGSDTQYF
few	TRBV15	TRBJ1-5	TRBD1	TGTGCCACCAGCAGATCATTACGAACAGGGGGCTATCAGCCCCAGCATTTT	CATSRSLRTGGYQPQHF
few	TRBV7-8	TRBJ1-6	-	TGTGCCAGCGGTCTCTCCTATAATTCACCCCTCCACTTT	CASGLSYNSPLHF
-	TRBV19	TRBJ2-7	-	TGTGCCAGTAGTATGGGTTACGAGCAGTACTTC	CASSMGYEQYF
many	TRBV7-8	TRBJ1-1	TRBD1	TGTGCCAGCAGTCTAACCCACACAGGGGGCACTGAAGCTTTCTTT	CASSLTHTGGTEAFF
many	TRBV5-8	TRBJ2-5	TRBD1	TGTGCCAGCAGCCCGGACAGGGGGCGAGAGACCCAGTACTTC	CASSPDRGRETQYF
-	TRBV3-1	TRBJ2-7	-	TGTGCCAGCAGCCTAGTCCCTTTTACAGGTAAAGCCTACGAGCAGTACTTC	CASSLVPFTGKAYEQYF
-	TRBV5-1	TRBJ1-2	TRBD1	TGCGCCAGCAGCTTTGGGACAGGGGGCGTCTATGGCTACACCTTC	CASSFGTGGVYGYTF
many	TRBV19	TRBJ1-4	-	TGTGCCAGTAGTATTACAGGGCTGAATGAAAAACTGTTTTTT	CASSITGLNEKLFF
many	TRBV12-3/TRBV12-4	TRBJ1-2	TRBD1	TGTGCCAGCAGTTTGGGACAGACGAATGGCTACACCTTC	CASSLGQTNGYTF
once	TRBV19	TRBJ1-3	-	TGTGCCAGTAGCCTCGGGTCGCATGGAAACACCATATATTTT	CASSLGSHGNTIYF
many	TRBV10-3	TRBJ1-3	-	TGTGCCATCAGTGAGTCGCAGGGTGTTACTGGAAACACCATATATTTT	CAISESQGVTGNTIYF
-	TRBV12-3/TRBV12-4	TRBJ2-7	TRBD2	TGTGCCAGCAGTTTTACTCCGGCGGGAGGGCGGCAGTACTTC	CASSFTPAGGRQYF
-	TRBV20-1	TRBJ2-1	-	TGCAGTGCCAGCAGCCGATCCTTTGGGGCGGGAGAGCAGTTCTTC	CSASSRSFGAGEQFF
once	TRBV10-1	TRBJ2-5	TRBD2	TGCGCCAGCAGTGACGAAGCTGCGGGAGCATACGAGACCCAGTACTTC	CASSDEAAGAYETQYF
many	TRBV4-2	TRBJ2-3	-	TGTGCCAGCAGCCAGGAAAGGGGCACAGATACGCAGTATTTT	CASSQERGTDTQYF
many	TRBV3-1	TRBJ2-5	TRBD2	TGTGCCAGCAGCCAGGCTAGCGGGGGGGCTGGGGAGACCCAGTACTTC	CASSQASGGAGETQYF
-	TRBV5-1	TRBJ2-7	-	TGCGCCAGCAGCCACCTCAAGGGAGTCAGCGATGAGTTGGGGTACGAGCAGTACTTC	CASSHLKGVSDELGYEQYF
-	TRBV6-2/TRBV6-3	TRBJ2-3	-	TGTGCCAGCAGTTACCCTTTCTACCGGGACGGCACAGATACGCAGTATTTT	CASSYPFYRDGTDTQYF
many	TRBV6-1	TRBJ2-7	-	TGTGCCAGCAGTAAGACCGGACTGGGGCTTCTCGAGCAGTACTTC	CASSKTGLGLLEQYF
-	TRBV29-1	TRBJ2-1	TRBD2	TGCAGCGTTGAATTGGGTGGGGGACTAGGGAATGAGCAGTTCTTC	CSVELGGGLGNEQFF
-	TRBV5-1	TRBJ2-7	-	TGCGCCAGCAGCCCAGGGGCAGGGGTTAATGACGAGCAGTACTTC	CASSPGAGVNDEQYF
once	TRBV10-1	TRBJ1-2	-	TGCGCCAGTTCGGGGGATGCGGGCTACACCTTC	CASSGDAGYTF
-	TRBV24-1	TRBJ1-2	TRBD1	TGTGCCACGGGGACAGGAATCGGCTACACCTTC	CATGTGIGYTF
-	TRBV5-1	TRBJ2-7	TRBD1	TGCGCCAGCAGCCTTTGGACAGGGGGCGCGAGTTCCTACGAGCAGTACTTC	CASSLWTGGASSYEQYF
-	TRBV2	TRBJ2-3	-	TGTGCCAGCAGCCGGGGGCCCACTAGCACAGATACGCAGTATTTT	CASSRGPTSTDTQYF
many	TRBV5-4	TRBJ2-3	TRBD2	TGTGCCAGCAGCTTCGGACTAGCGGGGGGAGGAGATACGCAGTATTTT	CASSFGLAGGGDTQYF
many	TRBV20-1	TRBJ2-5	-	TGCAGTGCAAACCCACGGTCCGGGACCTTAGAGACCCAGTACTTC	CSANPRSGTLETQYF
-	TRBV7-9	TRBJ1-6	-	TGTGCCAGCAGCCCCAACCCCGGGGGAGGATCACCCCTCCACTTT	CASSPNPGGGSPLHF
-	TRBV5-6	TRBJ2-5	-	TGTGCCAGCAGCTATCGGGGCGGACGTCAAGAGACCCAGTACTTC	CASSYRGGRQETQYF
many	TRBV6-1	TRBJ1-5	-	TGTGCCAGCAGTGAACAATCCGGGGGGCAGAGCAATCAGCCCCAGCATTTT	CASSEQSGGQSNQPQHF
few	TRBV2	TRBJ1-1	-	TGTGCCAGCAGTGTAGGAGGGTGGGTCACTGAAGCTTTCTTT	CASSVGGWVTEAFF
many	TRBV5-1	TRBJ2-1	TRBD2	TGCGCCAGCAGCCGGACCGGGACTAGCGATTACAATGAGCAGTTCTTC	CASSRTGTSDYNEQFF
-	TRBV12-3/TRBV12-4	TRBJ2-1	-	TGTGCCAGCAGCTTAGGGCTAGCGCGCAATGAGCAGTTCTTC	CASSLGLARNEQFF